This T cell receptor (beta chain) was profiled in a study of cytomegalovirus exposure and HLA in healthy donors. Germline-derived CDR1 and CDR2 are KGHSH and LQKENI. The ends were cut back, 4 bases at V and 7 bases at J, with 17 bases in the middle. CDR3 length: 16 amino acids. Study-wide findings and caveats: With later analysis, a missense DCLRE1C variant became linked to TCR beta V- and J-gene trimming. In a later analysis, TCR association rates varied by HLA locus: DRB1 most, HLA-C fewest.

Regarding this clone: Its antigen is as yet unknown.

Use of 60 Vbeta and 13 Jbeta primers characterized the PCR. Using immunoSEQ multiplex PCR, the repertoire was profiled, and TCRdb retains in-frame clones only, with some absent. The data contain some 170,000 clones, more than 60% of them singletons. The V and J genes are TRBV18 and TRBJ1-6, with D possibly being TRBD1 (5 bases). The sample was PBMCs. This TCR was recovered from a woman aged 55 to 70 in good health and CMV-seropositive. DNA for the CDR3: TGTGCCAGCTCACGGGGTGGGGCGCGACTCAATTCACCCCTCCACTTT. Translated, it gives CASSRGGARLNSPLHF.